The 5 T cell receptor beta chains below come from one sample, sequenced in a study of blood T cell repertoires in COVID-19. Using immunoSEQ multiplex PCR, the repertoire was profiled, and TCRdb retains in-frame clones only, with some absent. The repertoire holds 380,000 or so clones, with around 87% as singletons. Sequencing used PBMCs or T cells enriched from blood (not recorded which). The origin of the receptors is a woman aged 25 to 39 with acute COVID-19.

This clone was seen a handful of times. The V gene is TRBV3-1 (or the pseudogene TRBV3-2), the J gene TRBJ2-7; perhaps TRBD1 as D (5 bases). CDR1 and CDR2 (germline): LGHDT, YNNKEL (reference sequence). This CDR3 is 14 amino acids long. The V end was cut by 1 base, the J end by 2 bases, with 9 bases between. CDR3 nucleotides: TGTGCCAGCAGCCAAGGGTTGACAGCCTACGAGCAGTACTTC. This translates into CASSQGLTAYEQYF.

This rearrangement joins TRBV12-3 or TRBV12-4 to TRBJ1-4; D perhaps matches TRBD1 (6 bases). This CDR3 contains 12 residues. Trimming removed 8 bases from V and 8 bases from J, with 12 bases in between. DNA of the CDR3: TGTGCCAGCGGGGAGGGGGACGAAAAACTGTTTTTT. Translation: CASGEGDEKLFF.

The chain employs TRBV5-6 and TRBJ2-5; TRBD1 matches at 8 bases. The CDR3 is 14 amino acids. Germline lookup yields CDR1 SGHDT and CDR2 YYEEEE. Trimming cost V 3 bases and J 2 bases; bases outside gene matches: 3. CDR3 protein: CASSWDRSQETQYF. CDR3 nucleotides: TGTGCCAGCAGCTGGGACAGGTCTCAAGAGACCCAGTACTTC.

This chain joins TRBV19 and TRBJ2-4; D possibly corresponds to TRBD2 (6 bases). CDR3 size: 16 residues. Germline V gene data show CDR1 as LNHDA and CDR2 as SQIVND (reference sequence). V was clipped by 7 bases and J by 0 bases, with 16 bases between them. The CDR3 spells CASTQSTGLAKNIQYF. The DNA for the CDR3 is TGTGCCAGTACCCAATCTACGGGACTAGCCAAAAACATTCAGTACTTC.

The genes are TRBV2 and TRBJ2-3; TRBD2 agrees at 9 bases. The length of the CDR3 is 15 residues. Unmatched junction bases numbered 5, after V lost 3 bases and J lost 4 bases. The germline gives CDR1 SNHLY, CDR2 FYNNEI. In DNA, the CDR3 is TGTGCCAGCAGTGATAGCGGGAGCGGCCCAGATACGCAGTATTTT. It codes for CASSDSGSGPDTQYF. The full variable domain, completed using reference TRBV2 and TRBJ2-3, is EPEVTQTPSHQVTQMGQEVILRCVPISNHLYFYWYRQILGQKVEFLVSFYNNEISEKSEIFDDQFSVERPDGSNFTLKIRSTKLEDSAMYFCASSDSGSGPDTQYFGPGTRLTVL.